This T cell receptor (beta chain) was captured by sequencing in a study of post-analysis software for immune sequencing data (dated by TCRdb to between 2015 and 2017). The study in broad terms: Disease courses on record covered relapsing-remitting, secondary progressive and progressive-relapsing multiple sclerosis, though some patients had no subtype annotation. A subset of samples was prepared in parallel using single-end sample barcoding, then pooled and co-amplified after Illumina adapter ligation. Patient repertoires were compared against 11 previously published healthy control repertoires from donors aged about 6 to 25 years.

What the study reported, not specific to this receptor: The control group was slightly older than the multiple sclerosis patient group. When samples were clustered directly using the F measure, samples prepared in the same batch co-clustered strongly, which prompted a batch-effect correction. Patients showed significantly higher frequencies than controls for a handful of TRBV segments, among them TRBV5-6, TRBV5-1 and TRBV20-1. Multiple sclerosis patients had significantly lower normalized Chao1 diversity than controls, a result that suggests substantial peripheral T-cell clonal expansion.

Per the germline V gene, MRHNA is the CDR1 and SNTAGT is the CDR2. The CDR3 runs 16 residues from the cysteine to the phenylalanine. Only the CDR3 part of the read is kept: 48 bases, read in frame from the first base. Library method: PCR. These reads were obtained on an Illumina HiSeq 2500. Unique molecular identifiers were incorporated into TCR beta cDNA libraries to reduce PCR and sequencing biases. Some 500,000 cDNA molecules were obtained for every 1 to 10 million input T cells, so each molecule roughly corresponded to one T cell. The patient libraries were prepared and sequenced with the same protocol used for the earlier healthy control dataset. Within a given batch, samples were prepared together, multiplexed and sequenced on the same HiSeq lane. As for the original processing: Raw barcoded reads were processed with MIGEC, discarding single-read molecular identifier groups before consensus assembly and CDR3 extraction. Clonotype tables were post-analysed with VDJtools, normalizing diversity by down-sampling all datasets to the smallest sample size. Repertoire overlap clustering matched CDR3 amino acid but not nucleotide sequences to correct batch-related cross-sample contamination. The public reads were run again by TCRdb, first through fastp at Q25 and then through MiXCR, and only productive beta chains were kept. All rows with the same CDR3 protein become a single entry with the most common DNA and genes. TCRdb's processing, not the study's, gives the V and J calls here. Within this sample are about 540,000 distinct CDR3 sequences, with around 34% of them counted one time only. Together, the top ten hold approximately 6% of the sample.

About this clonotype itself: Its antigen specificity is not known. At one of its ends the junction is not consistent with the germline gene, which may arise from a read error.

To demonstrate the VDJtools post-analysis software, TCR beta repertoires were profiled from the peripheral blood of about 14 young patients with multiple sclerosis. Multiple sclerosis patients were children and adolescents aged about 6 to 17 years. The rearranged segments are TRBV6-4 and TRBJ1-4, with 7 bases aligning to TRBD1. This receptor was identified in a girl between 2 and 17 years old with multiple sclerosis. Input material: blood. The CDR3 has the sequence CASSHLTGDLNEKRFF. The nucleotides read TGTGCCAGCAGCCACCTTACAGGGGACCTTAATGAAAAACGGTTTTTT.